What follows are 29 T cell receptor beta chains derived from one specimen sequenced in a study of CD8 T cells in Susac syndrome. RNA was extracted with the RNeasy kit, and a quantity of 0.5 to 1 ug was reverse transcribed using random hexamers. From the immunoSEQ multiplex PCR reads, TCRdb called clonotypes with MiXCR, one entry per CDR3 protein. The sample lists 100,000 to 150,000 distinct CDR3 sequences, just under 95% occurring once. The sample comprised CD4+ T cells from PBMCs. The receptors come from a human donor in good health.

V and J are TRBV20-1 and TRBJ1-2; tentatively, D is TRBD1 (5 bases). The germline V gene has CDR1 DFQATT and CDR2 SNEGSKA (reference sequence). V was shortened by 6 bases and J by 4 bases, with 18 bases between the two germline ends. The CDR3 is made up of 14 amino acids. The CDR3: CSARRSRGGYGYTF. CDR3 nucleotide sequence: TGCAGTGCCCGCCGAAGTAGGGGTGGCTATGGCTACACCTTC.

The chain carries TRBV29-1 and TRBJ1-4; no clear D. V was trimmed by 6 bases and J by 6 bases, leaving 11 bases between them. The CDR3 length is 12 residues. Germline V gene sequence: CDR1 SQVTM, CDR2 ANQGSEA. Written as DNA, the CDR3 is TGCAGCGTAAGGTCGGGAGATGAAAAACTGTTTTTT. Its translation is CSVRSGDEKLFF.

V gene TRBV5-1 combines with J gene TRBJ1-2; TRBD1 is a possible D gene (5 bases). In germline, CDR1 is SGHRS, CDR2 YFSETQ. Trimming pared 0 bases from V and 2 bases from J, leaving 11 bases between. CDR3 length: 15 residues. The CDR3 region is CASSLGGGANYGYTF. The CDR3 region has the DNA TGCGCCAGCAGCTTGGGGGGCGGCGCGAACTATGGCTACACCTTC.

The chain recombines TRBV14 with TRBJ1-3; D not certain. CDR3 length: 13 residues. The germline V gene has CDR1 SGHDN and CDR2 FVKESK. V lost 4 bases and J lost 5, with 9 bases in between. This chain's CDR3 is CASSRLGRNTIYF. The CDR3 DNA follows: TGTGCCAGCAGCCGCCTTGGGAGAAACACCATATATTTT.

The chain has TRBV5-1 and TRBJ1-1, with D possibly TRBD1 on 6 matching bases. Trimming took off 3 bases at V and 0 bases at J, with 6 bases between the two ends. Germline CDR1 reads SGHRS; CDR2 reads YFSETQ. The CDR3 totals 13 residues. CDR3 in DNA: TGCGCCAGCAGCTGGGACATGAACACTGAAGCTTTCTTT. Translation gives CASSWDMNTEAFF.

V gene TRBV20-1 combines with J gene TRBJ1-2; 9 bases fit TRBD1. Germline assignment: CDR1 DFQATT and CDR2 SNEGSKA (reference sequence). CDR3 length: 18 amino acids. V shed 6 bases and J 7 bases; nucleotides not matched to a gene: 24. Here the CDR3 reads CSAEIERVLPGQGFGYTF. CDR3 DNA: TGCAGTGCCGAGATCGAGAGAGTCTTGCCGGGACAGGGATTTGGCTACACCTTC.

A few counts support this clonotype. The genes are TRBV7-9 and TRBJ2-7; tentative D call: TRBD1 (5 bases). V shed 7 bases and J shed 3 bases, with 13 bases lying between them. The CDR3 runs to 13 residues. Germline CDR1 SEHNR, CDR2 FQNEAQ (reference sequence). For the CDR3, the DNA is TGTGCCAGCACCCCAGGACAAAACTACGAGCAGTACTTC. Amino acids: CASTPGQNYEQYF.

The CDR3 protein is CASSPGQSGNTEAFF. The CDR3 coding sequence is TGCGCCAGCAGCCCCGGACAGTCGGGGAACACTGAAGCTTTCTTT. The V gene is TRBV5-1, the J gene TRBJ1-1; maybe TRBD1 (6 bases). The CDR3 spans 15 residues. Germline values: CDR1 SGHRS, CDR2 YFSETQ. Trimming left V 4 bases short and J 1 base short, with 14 bases between.

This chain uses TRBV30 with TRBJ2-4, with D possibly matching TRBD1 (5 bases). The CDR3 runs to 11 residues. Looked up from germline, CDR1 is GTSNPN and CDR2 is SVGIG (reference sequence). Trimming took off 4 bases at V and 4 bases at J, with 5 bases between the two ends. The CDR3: CAWTGKNIQYF. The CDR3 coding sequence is TGTGCCTGGACAGGGAAAAACATTCAGTACTTC.

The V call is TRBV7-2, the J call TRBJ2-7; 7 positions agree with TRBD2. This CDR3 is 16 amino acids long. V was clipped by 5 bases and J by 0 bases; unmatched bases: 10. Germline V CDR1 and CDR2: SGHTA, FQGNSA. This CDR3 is CASSQGVGGSSYEQYF. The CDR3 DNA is TGTGCCAGCAGCCAAGGGGTCGGGGGGAGCTCCTACGAGCAGTACTTC.

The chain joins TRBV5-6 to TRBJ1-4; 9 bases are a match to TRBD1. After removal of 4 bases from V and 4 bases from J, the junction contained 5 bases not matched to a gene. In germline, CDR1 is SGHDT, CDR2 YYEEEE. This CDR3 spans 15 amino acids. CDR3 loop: CASSPATGGNEKLFF. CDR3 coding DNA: TGTGCCAGCAGCCCGGCGACAGGGGGTAATGAAAAACTGTTTTTT.

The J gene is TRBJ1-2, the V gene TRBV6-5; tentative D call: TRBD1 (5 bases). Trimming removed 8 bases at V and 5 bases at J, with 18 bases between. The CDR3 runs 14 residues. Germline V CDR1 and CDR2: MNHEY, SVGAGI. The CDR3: CASGGTEGGYGYTF. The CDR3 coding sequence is TGTGCCAGCGGGGGTACAGAAGGAGGGTATGGCTACACCTTC.

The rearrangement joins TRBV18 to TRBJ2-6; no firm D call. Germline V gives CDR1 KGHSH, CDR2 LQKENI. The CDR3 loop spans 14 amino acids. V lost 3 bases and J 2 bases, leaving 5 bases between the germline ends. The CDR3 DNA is TGTGCCAGCTCACCCGTCGCTGGGGCCAACGTCCTGACTTTC. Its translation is CASSPVAGANVLTF.

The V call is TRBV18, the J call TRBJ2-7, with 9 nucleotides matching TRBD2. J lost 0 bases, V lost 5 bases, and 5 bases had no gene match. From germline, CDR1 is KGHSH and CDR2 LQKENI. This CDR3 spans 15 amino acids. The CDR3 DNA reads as TGTGCCAGCTCAACACTAGCGGGCTTCTCCTACGAGCAGTACTTC. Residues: CASSTLAGFSYEQYF.

CDR3 nucleotide sequence: TGCGCCAGCTCTGATAGCGGGACTCCCTACGAGCAGTACTTC. Translation gives CASSDSGTPYEQYF. This chain joins TRBV5-1 and TRBJ2-7; 8 bases are a match to TRBD2. Germline loops: CDR1 SGHRS, CDR2 YFSETQ. This CDR3 has 14 amino acids. J lost 2 bases, V lost 7 bases, and 8 bases had no gene match.

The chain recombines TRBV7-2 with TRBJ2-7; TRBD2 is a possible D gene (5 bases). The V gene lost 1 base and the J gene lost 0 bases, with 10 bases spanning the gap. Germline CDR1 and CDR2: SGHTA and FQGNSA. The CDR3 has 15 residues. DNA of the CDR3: TGTGCCAGCAGCTTAGGGGTAGCGACCTCCTACGAGCAGTACTTC. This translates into CASSLGVATSYEQYF.

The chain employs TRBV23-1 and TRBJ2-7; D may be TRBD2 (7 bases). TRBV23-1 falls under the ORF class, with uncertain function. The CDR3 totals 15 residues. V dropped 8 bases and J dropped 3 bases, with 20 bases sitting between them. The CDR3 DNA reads TGCGCCAGCGATTCTCCTGGGAGGGGGTTCTACGAGCAGTACTTC. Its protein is CASDSPGRGFYEQYF.

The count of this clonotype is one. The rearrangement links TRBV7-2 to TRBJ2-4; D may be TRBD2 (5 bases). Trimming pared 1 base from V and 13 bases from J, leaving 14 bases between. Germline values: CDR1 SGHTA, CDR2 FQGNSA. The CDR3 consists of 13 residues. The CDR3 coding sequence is TGTGCCAGCAGCTTAGTTTCTCGGGGTCAGCAGTACTTC. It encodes CASSLVSRGQQYF.

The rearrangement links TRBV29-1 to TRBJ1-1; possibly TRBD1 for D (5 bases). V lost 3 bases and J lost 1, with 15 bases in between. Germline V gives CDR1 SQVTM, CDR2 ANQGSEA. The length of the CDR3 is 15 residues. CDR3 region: CSVEVSGTENTEAFF. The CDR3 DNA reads TGCAGCGTTGAGGTCTCCGGGACGGAGAACACTGAAGCTTTCTTT. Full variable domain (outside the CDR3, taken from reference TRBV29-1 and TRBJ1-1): SAVISQKPSRDICQRGTSLTIQCQVDSQVTMMFWYRQQPGQSLTLIATANQGSEATYESGFVIDKFPISRPNLTFSTLTVSNMSPEDSSIYLCSVEVSGTENTEAFFGQGTRLTVV.

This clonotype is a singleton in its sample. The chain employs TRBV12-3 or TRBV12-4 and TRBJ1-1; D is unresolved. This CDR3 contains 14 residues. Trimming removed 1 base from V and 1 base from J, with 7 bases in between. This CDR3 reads CASSLDSKNTEAFF. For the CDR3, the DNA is TGTGCCAGCAGTTTAGATAGCAAGAACACTGAAGCTTTCTTT.

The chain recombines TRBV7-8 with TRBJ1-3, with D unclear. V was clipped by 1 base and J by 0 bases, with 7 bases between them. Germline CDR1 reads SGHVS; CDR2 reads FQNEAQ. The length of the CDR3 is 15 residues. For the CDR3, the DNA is TGTGCCAGCAGCTTAGGGACGGGCTCTGGAAACACCATATATTTT. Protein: CASSLGTGSGNTIYF.

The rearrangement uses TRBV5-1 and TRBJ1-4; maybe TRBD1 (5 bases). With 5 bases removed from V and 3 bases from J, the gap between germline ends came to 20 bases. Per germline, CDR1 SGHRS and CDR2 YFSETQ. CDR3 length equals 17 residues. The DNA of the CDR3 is TGCGCCAGCAGGGCCGGGGCCACCCGAGGGGCTAATGAAAAACTGTTTTTT. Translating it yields CASRAGATRGANEKLFF. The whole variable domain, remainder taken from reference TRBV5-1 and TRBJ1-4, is KAGVTQTPRYLIKTRGQQVTLSCSPISGHRSVSWYQQTPGQGLQFLFEYFSETQRNKGNFPGRFSGRQFSNSRSEMNVSTLELGDSALYLCASRAGATRGANEKLFFGSGTQLSVL.

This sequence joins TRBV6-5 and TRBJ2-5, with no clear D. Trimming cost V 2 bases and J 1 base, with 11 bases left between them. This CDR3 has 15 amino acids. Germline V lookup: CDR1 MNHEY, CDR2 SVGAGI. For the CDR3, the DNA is TGTGCCAGCAGTTACCTGCCAGGTTCCCAAGAGACCCAGTACTTC. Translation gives CASSYLPGSQETQYF.

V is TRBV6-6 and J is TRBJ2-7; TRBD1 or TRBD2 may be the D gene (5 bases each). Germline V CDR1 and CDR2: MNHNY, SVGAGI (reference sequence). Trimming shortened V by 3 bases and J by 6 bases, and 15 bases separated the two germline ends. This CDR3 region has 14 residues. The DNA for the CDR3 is TGTGCCAGCAGTTATATCGCAGGGACGAGCGAGCAGTACTTC. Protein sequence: CASSYIAGTSEQYF.

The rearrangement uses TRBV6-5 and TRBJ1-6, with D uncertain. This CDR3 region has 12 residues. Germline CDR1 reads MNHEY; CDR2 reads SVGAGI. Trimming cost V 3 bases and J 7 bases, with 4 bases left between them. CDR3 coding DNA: TGTGCCAGCAGTTATGGAAATTCACCCCTCCACTTT. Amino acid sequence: CASSYGNSPLHF.

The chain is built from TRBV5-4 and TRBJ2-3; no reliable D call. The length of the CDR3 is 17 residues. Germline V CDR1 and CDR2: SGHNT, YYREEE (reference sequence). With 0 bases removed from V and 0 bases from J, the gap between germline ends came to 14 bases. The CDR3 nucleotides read TGTGCCAGCAGCTTGGAGTCGGCGGAGACTAGCACAGATACGCAGTATTTT. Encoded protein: CASSLESAETSTDTQYF.

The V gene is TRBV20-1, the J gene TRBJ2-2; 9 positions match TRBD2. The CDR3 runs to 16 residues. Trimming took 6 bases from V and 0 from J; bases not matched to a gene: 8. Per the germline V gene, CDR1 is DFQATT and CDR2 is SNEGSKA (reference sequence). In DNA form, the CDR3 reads TGCAGTGCCTCTGGGCTAGCGGGATCGAACACCGGGGAGCTGTTTTTT. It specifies CSASGLAGSNTGELFF.

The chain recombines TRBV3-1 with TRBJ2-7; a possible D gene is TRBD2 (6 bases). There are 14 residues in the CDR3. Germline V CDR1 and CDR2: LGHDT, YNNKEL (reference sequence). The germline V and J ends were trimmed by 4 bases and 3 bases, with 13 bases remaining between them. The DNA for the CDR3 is TGTGCCAGCAGCCGCCTGGGGACTCACTACGAGCAGTACTTC. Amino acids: CASSRLGTHYEQYF.

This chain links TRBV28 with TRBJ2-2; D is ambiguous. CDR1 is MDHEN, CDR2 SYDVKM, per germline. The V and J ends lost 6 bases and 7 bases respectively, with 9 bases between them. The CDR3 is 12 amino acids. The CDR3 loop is CASRSPGGELFF. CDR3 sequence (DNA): TGTGCCAGCAGATCTCCGGGCGGGGAGCTGTTTTTT.